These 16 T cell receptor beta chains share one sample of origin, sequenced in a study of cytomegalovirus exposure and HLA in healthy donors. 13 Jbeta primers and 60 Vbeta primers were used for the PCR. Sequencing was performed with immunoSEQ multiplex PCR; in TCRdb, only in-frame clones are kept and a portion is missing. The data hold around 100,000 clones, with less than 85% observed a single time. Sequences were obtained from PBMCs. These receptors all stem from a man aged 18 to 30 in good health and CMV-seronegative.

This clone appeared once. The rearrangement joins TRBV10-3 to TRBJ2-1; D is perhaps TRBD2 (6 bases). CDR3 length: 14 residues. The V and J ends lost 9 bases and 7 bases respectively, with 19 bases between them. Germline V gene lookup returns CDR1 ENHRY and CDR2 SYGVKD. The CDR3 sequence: CAISDQNRGNEQFF. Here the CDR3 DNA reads TGTGCCATTTCCGACCAGAATCGGGGGAATGAGCAGTTCTTC.

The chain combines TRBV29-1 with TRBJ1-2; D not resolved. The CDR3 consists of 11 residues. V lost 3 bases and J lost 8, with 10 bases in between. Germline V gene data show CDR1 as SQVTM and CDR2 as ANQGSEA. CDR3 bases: TGCAGCGTTGAGGGGAGGGTGGGCTACACCTTC. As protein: CSVEGRVGYTF. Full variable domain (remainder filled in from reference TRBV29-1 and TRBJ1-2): SAVISQKPSRDICQRGTSLTIQCQVDSQVTMMFWYRQQPGQSLTLIATANQGSEATYESGFVIDKFPISRPNLTFSTLTVSNMSPEDSSIYLCSVEGRVGYTFGSGTRLTVV.

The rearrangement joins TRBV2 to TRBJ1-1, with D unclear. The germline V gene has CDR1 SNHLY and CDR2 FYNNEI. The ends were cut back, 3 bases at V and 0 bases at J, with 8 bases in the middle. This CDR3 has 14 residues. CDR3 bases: TGTGCCAGCAGTGATCCCACTATGAACACTGAAGCTTTCTTT. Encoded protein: CASSDPTMNTEAFF.

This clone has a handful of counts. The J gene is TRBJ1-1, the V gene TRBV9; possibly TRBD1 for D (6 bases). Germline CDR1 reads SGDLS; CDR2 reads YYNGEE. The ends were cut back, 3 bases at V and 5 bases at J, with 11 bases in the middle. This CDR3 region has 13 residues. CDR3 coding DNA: TGTGCCAGCAGCGCTAATACAGGGACTGAAGCTTTCTTT. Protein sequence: CASSANTGTEAFF.

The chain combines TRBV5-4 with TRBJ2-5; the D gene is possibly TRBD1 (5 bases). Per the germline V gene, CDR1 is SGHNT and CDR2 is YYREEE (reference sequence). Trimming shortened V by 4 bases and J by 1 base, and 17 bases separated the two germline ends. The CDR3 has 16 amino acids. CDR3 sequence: CASSADRASFQETQYF. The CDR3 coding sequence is TGTGCCAGCAGCGCCGACAGAGCCTCTTTCCAAGAGACCCAGTACTTC.

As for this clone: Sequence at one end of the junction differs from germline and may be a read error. The CDR3: CASSAPPHDDLTGTQYF. The CDR3 DNA reads as TGTGCCAGCAGTGCGCCCCCTCATGACGACCTAACAGGTACGCAGTATTTT. This sequence joins TRBV6-1 and TRBJ2-3; weak D call: TRBD1 (5 bases). The germline CDR1 and CDR2 sequences are MNHNS and SASEGT. This CDR3 is 17 amino acids long.

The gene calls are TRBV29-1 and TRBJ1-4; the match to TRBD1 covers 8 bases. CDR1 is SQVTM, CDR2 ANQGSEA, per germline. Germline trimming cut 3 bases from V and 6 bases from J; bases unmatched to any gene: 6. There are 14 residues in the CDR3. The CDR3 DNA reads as TGCAGCGTTGAGAGTCTGGACAGGGATGAAAAACTGTTTTTT. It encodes CSVESLDRDEKLFF.

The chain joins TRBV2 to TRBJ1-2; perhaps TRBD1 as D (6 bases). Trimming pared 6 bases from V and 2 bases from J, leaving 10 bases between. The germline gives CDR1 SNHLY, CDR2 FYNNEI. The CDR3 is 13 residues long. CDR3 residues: CASRSRGNYGYTF. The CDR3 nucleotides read TGTGCCAGCAGAAGTAGGGGGAACTATGGCTACACCTTC. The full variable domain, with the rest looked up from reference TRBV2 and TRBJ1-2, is EPEVTQTPSHQVTQMGQEVILRCVPISNHLYFYWYRQILGQKVEFLVSFYNNEISEKSEIFDDQFSVERPDGSNFTLKIRSTKLEDSAMYFCASRSRGNYGYTFGSGTRLTVV.

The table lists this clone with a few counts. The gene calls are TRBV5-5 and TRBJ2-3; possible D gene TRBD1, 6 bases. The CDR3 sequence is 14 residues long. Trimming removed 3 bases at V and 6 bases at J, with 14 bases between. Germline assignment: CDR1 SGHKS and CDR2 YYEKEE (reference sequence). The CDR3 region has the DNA TGTGCCAGCAGCTCGACAGGTTGGGGTGATACGCAGTATTTT. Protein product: CASSSTGWGDTQYF.

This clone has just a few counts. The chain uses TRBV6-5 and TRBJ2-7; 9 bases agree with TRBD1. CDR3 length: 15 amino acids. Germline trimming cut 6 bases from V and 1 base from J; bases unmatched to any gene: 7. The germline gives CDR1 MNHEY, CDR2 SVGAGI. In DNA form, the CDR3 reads TGTGCCAGCAGCCCGGACAGGGGCGTATCCTACGAGCAGTACTTC. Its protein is CASSPDRGVSYEQYF.

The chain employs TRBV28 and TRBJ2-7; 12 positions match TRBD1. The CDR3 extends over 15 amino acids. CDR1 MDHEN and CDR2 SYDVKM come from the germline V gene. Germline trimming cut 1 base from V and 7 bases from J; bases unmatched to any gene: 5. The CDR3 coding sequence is TGTGCCAGCAGTTTATTCGGGACAGGGGGCTTTGAGCAGTACTTC. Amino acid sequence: CASSLFGTGGFEQYF. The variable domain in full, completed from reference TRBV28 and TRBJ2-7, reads DVKVTQSSRYLVKRTGEKVFLECVQDMDHENMFWYRQDPGLGLRLIYFSYDVKMKEKGDIPEGYSVSREKKERFSLILESASTNQTSMYLCASSLFGTGGFEQYFGPGTRLTVT.

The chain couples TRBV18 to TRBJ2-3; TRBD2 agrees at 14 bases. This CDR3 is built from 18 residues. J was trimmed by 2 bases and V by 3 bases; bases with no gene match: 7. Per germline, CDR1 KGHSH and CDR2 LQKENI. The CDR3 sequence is CASSPGTSGSYVTDTQYF. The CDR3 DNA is TGTGCCAGCTCACCTGGGACTAGCGGGAGTTACGTCACAGATACGCAGTATTTT. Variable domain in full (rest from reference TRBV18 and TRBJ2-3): NAGVMQNPRHLVRRRGQEARLRCSPMKGHSHVYWYRQLPEEGLKFMVYLQKENIIDESGMPKERFSAEFPKEGPSILRIQQVVRGDSAAYFCASSPGTSGSYVTDTQYFGPGTRLTVL.

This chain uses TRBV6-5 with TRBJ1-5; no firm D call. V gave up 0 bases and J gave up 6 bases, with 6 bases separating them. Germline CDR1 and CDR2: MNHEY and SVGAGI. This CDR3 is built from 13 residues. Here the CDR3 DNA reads TGTGCCAGCAGTTACTCGGCCAGTCAGCCCCAGCATTTT. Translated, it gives CASSYSASQPQHF.

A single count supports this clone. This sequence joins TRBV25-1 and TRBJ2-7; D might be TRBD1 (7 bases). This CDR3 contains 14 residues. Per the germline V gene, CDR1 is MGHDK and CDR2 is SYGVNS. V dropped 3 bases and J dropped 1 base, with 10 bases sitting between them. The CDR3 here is CASSDAGGSYEQYF. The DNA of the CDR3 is TGTGCCAGCAGTGATGCAGGGGGGTCCTACGAGCAGTACTTC.

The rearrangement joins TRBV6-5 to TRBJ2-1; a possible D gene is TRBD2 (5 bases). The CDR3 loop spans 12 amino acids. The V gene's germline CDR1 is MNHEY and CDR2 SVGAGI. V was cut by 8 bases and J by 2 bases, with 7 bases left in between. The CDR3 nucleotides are TGTGCCAGCCGAGGGACCTACAATGAGCAGTTCTTC. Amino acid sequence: CASRGTYNEQFF.

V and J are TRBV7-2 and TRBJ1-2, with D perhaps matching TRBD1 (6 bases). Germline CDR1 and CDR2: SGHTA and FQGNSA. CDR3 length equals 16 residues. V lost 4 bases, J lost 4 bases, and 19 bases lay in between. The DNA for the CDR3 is TGTGCCAGCAGCTACGGGTCGGCGGGGGCTGGCTATGGCTACACCTTC. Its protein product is CASSYGSAGAGYGYTF.